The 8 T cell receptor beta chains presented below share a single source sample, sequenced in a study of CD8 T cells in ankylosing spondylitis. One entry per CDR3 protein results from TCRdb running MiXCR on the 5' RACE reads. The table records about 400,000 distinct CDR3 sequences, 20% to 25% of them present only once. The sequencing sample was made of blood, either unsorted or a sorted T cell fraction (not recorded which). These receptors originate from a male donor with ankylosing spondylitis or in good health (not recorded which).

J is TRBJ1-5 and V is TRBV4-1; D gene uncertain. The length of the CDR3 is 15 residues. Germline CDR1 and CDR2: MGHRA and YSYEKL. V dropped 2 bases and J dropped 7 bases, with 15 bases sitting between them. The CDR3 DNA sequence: TGCGCCAGCAGCCAACGAGTGGCAGGCGTGCAGCCCCAGCATTTT. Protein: CASSQRVAGVQPQHF.

The CDR3 nucleotides are TGTGCCAGCAGCTCCCCGAGGAGCGGGGCGTCCTACGAGCAGTACTTC. This encodes CASSSPRSGASYEQYF. The chain is built from TRBV11-2 and TRBJ2-7; the match to TRBD2 covers 7 bases. Germline V gene data show CDR1 as SGHAT and CDR2 as FQNNGV. Trimming removed 4 bases from V and 1 base from J; junction bases left unmatched: 10. The CDR3 is 16 amino acids.

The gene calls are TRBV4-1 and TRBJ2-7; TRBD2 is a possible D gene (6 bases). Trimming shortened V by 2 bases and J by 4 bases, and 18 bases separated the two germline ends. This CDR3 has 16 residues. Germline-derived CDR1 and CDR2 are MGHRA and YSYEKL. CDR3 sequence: CASSQQSEGEVYEQYF. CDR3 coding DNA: TGCGCCAGCAGCCAACAGTCGGAGGGAGAAGTGTACGAGCAGTACTTC.

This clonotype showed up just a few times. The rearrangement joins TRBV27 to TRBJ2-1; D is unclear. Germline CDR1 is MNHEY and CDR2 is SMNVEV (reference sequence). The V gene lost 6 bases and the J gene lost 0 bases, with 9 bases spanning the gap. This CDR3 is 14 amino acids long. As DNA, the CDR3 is TGTGCCAGCAGCTCGATCAGCTCCTACAATGAGCAGTTCTTC. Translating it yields CASSSISSYNEQFF.

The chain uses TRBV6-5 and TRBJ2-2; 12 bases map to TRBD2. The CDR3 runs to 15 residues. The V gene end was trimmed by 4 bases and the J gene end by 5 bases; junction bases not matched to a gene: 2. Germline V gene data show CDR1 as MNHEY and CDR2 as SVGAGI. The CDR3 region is CASSFGTSGTGELFF. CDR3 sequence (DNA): TGTGCCAGCAGTTTCGGGACTAGCGGGACCGGGGAGCTGTTTTTT.

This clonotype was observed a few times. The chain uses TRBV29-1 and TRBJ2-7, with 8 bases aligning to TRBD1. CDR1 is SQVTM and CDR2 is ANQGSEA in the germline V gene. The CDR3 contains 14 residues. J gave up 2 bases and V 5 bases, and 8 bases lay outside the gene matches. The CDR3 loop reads CSVFVRDRTYEQYF. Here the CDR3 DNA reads TGCAGCGTTTTCGTCCGGGACAGGACCTACGAGCAGTACTTC.

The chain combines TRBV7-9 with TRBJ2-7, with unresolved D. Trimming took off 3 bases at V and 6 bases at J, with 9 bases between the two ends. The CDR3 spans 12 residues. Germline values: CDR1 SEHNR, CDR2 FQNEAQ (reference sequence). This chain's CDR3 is CASSFPRSEQYF. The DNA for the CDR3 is TGTGCCAGCAGCTTTCCCCGCTCCGAGCAGTACTTC.

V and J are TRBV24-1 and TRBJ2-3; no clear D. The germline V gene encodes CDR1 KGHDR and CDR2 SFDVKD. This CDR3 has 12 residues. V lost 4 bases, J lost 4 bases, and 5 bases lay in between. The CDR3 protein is CATSELADTQYF. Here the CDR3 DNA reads TGTGCCACCAGTGAACTGGCAGATACGCAGTATTTT.